These 19 T cell receptor beta chains originate from one sample sequenced in a study of cytomegalovirus exposure and HLA in healthy donors. PCR amplification relied on 60 Vbeta primers (plus 13 Jbeta primers). Generated by immunoSEQ multiplex PCR, the TCRdb table keeps only in-frame clones and is missing some. The sample has over 85,000 clones, around 77% seen once; the top ten hold roughly 3%. Sequencing was performed on PBMCs. The receptors here all came from a man aged 35-49 years in good health and CMV-seronegative.

V usage is TRBV2 and J usage is TRBJ2-2; 9 nucleotides match TRBD2. The junction had 6 bases not matched to a gene; V was cut back by 5 bases and J by 2 bases. This CDR3 comprises 16 residues. The V gene's germline CDR1 is SNHLY and CDR2 FYNNEI. In DNA form, the CDR3 reads TGTGCCAGCAGTTCCTATAGCGGGGGTAACACCGGGGAGCTGTTTTTT. Its protein is CASSSYSGGNTGELFF. The entire variable domain, with the rest obtained from reference TRBV2 and TRBJ2-2, is as follows: EPEVTQTPSHQVTQMGQEVILRCVPISNHLYFYWYRQILGQKVEFLVSFYNNEISEKSEIFDDQFSVERPDGSNFTLKIRSTKLEDSAMYFCASSSYSGGNTGELFFGEGSRLTVL.

This clone has more than one count but fewer than ten. The rearrangement uses TRBV5-1 and TRBJ2-3, with a possible D match to TRBD2 (5 bases). The V gene lost 0 bases and the J gene lost 8 bases, with 10 bases spanning the gap. This CDR3 spans 13 amino acids. In germline, CDR1 is SGHRS, CDR2 YFSETQ. The CDR3 coding sequence is TGCGCCAGCAGCTTGGCCCTAGCAGTTACGCAGTATTTT. The encoded protein is CASSLALAVTQYF.

The CDR3 reads CASSVSGTGGNEQFF. The CDR3 DNA reads as TGCGCCAGCAGCGTATCCGGGACAGGGGGCAATGAGCAGTTCTTC. The rearrangement links TRBV5-1 to TRBJ2-1; 11 bases are shared with TRBD1. Germline trimming cut 4 bases from V and 6 bases from J; bases unmatched to any gene: 6. Looked up from germline, CDR1 is SGHRS and CDR2 is YFSETQ. This CDR3 contains 15 residues.

The chain carries TRBV5-1 and TRBJ2-3, with 10 bases matching TRBD2. Trimming took 4 bases from V and 2 from J; bases not matched to a gene: 7. The germline CDR1 and CDR2 sequences are SGHRS and YFSETQ. This CDR3 has 16 amino acids. CDR3 nucleotide sequence: TGCGCCAGCAGCATTTTAAGCGGGAGGGCCACAGATACGCAGTATTTT. Translation gives CASSILSGRATDTQYF.

The rearrangement links TRBV6-1 to TRBJ2-6; TRBD1 matches at 10 bases. The CDR3 is 16 residues long. Looked up from germline, CDR1 is MNHNS and CDR2 is SASEGT. After removal of 4 bases from V and 0 bases from J, the junction contained 0 bases not matched to a gene. The CDR3 DNA is TGTGCCAGCAGTGGGACAGGGGGCTCTGGGGCCAACGTCCTGACTTTC. Translating it yields CASSGTGGSGANVLTF.

The chain is built from TRBV28 and TRBJ2-7; possibly TRBD1 for D (5 bases). Deletions cut 3 bases from V and 0 bases from J, with 15 bases between. The CDR3 has 16 amino acids. Looked up from germline, CDR1 is MDHEN and CDR2 is SYDVKM. The CDR3 sequence: CASSFGFGANSYEQYF. Written as DNA, the CDR3 is TGTGCCAGCAGTTTCGGGTTTGGGGCTAACTCCTACGAGCAGTACTTC.

The chain recombines TRBV5-4 with TRBJ2-5, with D possibly being TRBD2 (6 bases). Germline CDR1 reads SGHNT; CDR2 reads YYREEE (reference sequence). The length of the CDR3 is 16 residues. V gave up 4 bases and J gave up 5 bases, with 21 bases separating them. CDR3 sequence: CASSPPPAGRVETQYF. DNA of the CDR3: TGTGCCAGCAGCCCTCCCCCTGCGGGAAGGGTGGAGACCCAGTACTTC.

V and J are TRBV28 and TRBJ2-6, with a tentative D call TRBD1 (6 bases). Looked up from germline, CDR1 is MDHEN and CDR2 is SYDVKM. CDR3 length: 17 amino acids. The V and J ends lost 5 bases and 0 bases respectively, with 14 bases between them. As DNA, the CDR3 is TGTGCCAGCAGTCCCCCGGGACAAAGCTCTGGGGCCAACGTCCTGACTTTC. Translating gives CASSPPGQSSGANVLTF.

The V call is TRBV5-1, the J call TRBJ2-1, with TRBD2 matching 8 bases. Unmatched junction bases numbered 5, after V lost 0 bases and J lost 6 bases. The CDR3 contains 15 residues. Germline CDR1 is SGHRS and CDR2 is YFSETQ. CDR3 DNA: TGCGCCAGCAGCTTGGTCCCCGGGACTAGCAATGAGCAGTTCTTC. Translated, it gives CASSLVPGTSNEQFF.

V and J are TRBV28 and TRBJ1-1; maybe TRBD1 (5 bases). V was trimmed by 6 bases and J by 4 bases, leaving 18 bases between them. The germline gives CDR1 MDHEN, CDR2 SYDVKM. This CDR3 has 15 amino acids. CDR3: CASRGLAEGATEAFF. The CDR3 coding sequence is TGTGCCAGCAGGGGGTTGGCGGAAGGGGCCACTGAAGCTTTCTTT.

The CDR3 DNA reads as TGTGCCAGCAGCCCCCCTAGCGGGAGGGAAAATGAGCAGTTCTTC. Its protein is CASSPPSGRENEQFF. This chain joins TRBV28 and TRBJ2-1; 12 nucleotides agree with TRBD2. V was clipped by 6 bases and J by 7 bases; unmatched bases: 7. The CDR3 has 15 amino acids. In germline, CDR1 is MDHEN, CDR2 SYDVKM.

The chain carries TRBV5-1 and TRBJ1-1, with TRBD1 identical over 8 bases. From germline, CDR1 is SGHRS and CDR2 YFSETQ. The CDR3 has 14 residues. V gave up 4 bases and J gave up 3 bases; unmatched junction bases: 5. CDR3 nucleotide sequence: TGCGCCAGCAGCATTCAGGGACAGGACACTGAAGCTTTCTTT. Translated: CASSIQGQDTEAFF.

The V and J genes are TRBV10-1 and TRBJ1-1, with D possibly matching TRBD1 (6 bases). Trimming removed 1 base from V and 1 base from J, with 10 bases in between. The germline CDR1 and CDR2 sequences are WNHNN and SYGVQD (reference sequence). This CDR3 has 15 residues. The CDR3 sequence is CASSEYGGANTEAFF. The CDR3, as DNA: TGCGCCAGCAGTGAGTATGGGGGGGCGAACACTGAAGCTTTCTTT.

This clone has only a few counts. The chain employs TRBV5-6 and TRBJ1-2, with 7 positions matching TRBD1. The CDR3 length is 13 residues. Losses at the gene ends were 2 bases for V and 5 bases for J; bases not matched to a gene: 3. The germline V gene encodes CDR1 SGHDT and CDR2 YYEEEE. The CDR3 is CASSLGGQYGYTF. The CDR3 DNA reads TGTGCCAGCAGCTTAGGGGGACAGTATGGCTACACCTTC.

The V call is TRBV5-1, the J call TRBJ2-7; 8 bases map to TRBD2. Germline V CDR1 and CDR2: SGHRS, YFSETQ. The CDR3 runs to 14 residues. The J segment lost 0 bases and the V segment lost 6 bases, leaving 5 bases of the junction unmatched. The CDR3 DNA follows: TGCGCCAGCAAAGGCGGGGGGAGCTCCTACGAGCAGTACTTC. It codes for CASKGGGSSYEQYF.

The chain combines TRBV6-6 with TRBJ2-5; 10 bases match TRBD1. V shed 5 bases, J shed 2 bases, and the junction held 8 bases outside the gene matches. Germline values: CDR1 MNHNY, CDR2 SVGAGI (reference sequence). CDR3 length: 16 amino acids. CDR3 in DNA: TGTGCCAGCAGTGCACTCCGGGACAGGGGTCAAGAGACCCAGTACTTC. Translation: CASSALRDRGQETQYF.

This clone was found once. For the CDR3, the DNA is TGCAGTGCAGGGGTTGAAAAACTGTTTTTT. It translates to CSAGVEKLFF. The chain carries TRBV20-1 and TRBJ1-4; TRBD1 is a possible D gene (5 bases). The germline V and J ends were trimmed by 6 bases and 7 bases, with 6 bases remaining between them. This CDR3 is built from 10 residues. CDR1 DFQATT and CDR2 SNEGSKA come from the germline V gene (reference sequence).

With respect to this clone: One junction end does not reproduce the germline sequence, and a read error may be involved. The sample contains more than one DNA sequence encoding this CDR3. The V and J genes are TRBV9 and TRBJ1-1; 8 nucleotides line up with TRBD1. Germline loops: CDR1 SGDLS, CDR2 YYNGEE. The CDR3 loop spans 14 amino acids. CDR3 sequence: CASSVAGGNTEAFF. DNA for the CDR3: TGTGCTAGCAGCGTAGCAGGGGGCAACACTGAAGCTTTCTTT.

The chain has TRBV9 and TRBJ2-7; perhaps TRBD1 as D (6 bases). Between the trimmed V and J ends, which lost 2 bases and 0 bases, there was a span of 9 bases. The CDR3 length is 14 residues. Germline CDR1 and CDR2: SGDLS and YYNGEE. CDR3 coding DNA: TGTGCCAGCAGCGTTACAGGGAGCTCCTACGAGCAGTACTTC. As protein: CASSVTGSSYEQYF.